Each of the 30 T cell receptor beta chains below was sequenced from the same sample in a study of blood T cell repertoires in COVID-19. The method was immunoSEQ multiplex PCR; TCRdb's version includes in-frame clones alone and lacks a portion of them. The sample lists some 250,000 clones; 88% were seen once. Sequenced input: peripheral blood. These receptor sequences come from a woman in her thirties or forties who had recovered from COVID-19.

This chain joins TRBV6-4 and TRBJ1-2, with TRBD1 matching over 8 bases. V shed 6 bases and J 4 bases; nucleotides not matched to a gene: 7. Germline CDR1 is MRHNA and CDR2 is SNTAGT. This CDR3 spans 14 amino acids. As DNA, the CDR3 is TGTGCCAGCAGCCCAGGGGGCGCAAGCTATGGCTACACCTTC. Its translation is CASSPGGASYGYTF.

This chain joins TRBV19 and TRBJ1-2; TRBD1 might be the D (5 bases). From germline, CDR1 is LNHDA and CDR2 SQIVND (reference sequence). Trimming left V 8 bases short and J 5 bases short, with 18 bases between. CDR3 length: 14 residues. Here the CDR3 reads CASQGNPPVYGYTF. The CDR3 DNA reads TGTGCCAGTCAGGGTAATCCGCCGGTGTATGGCTACACCTTC.

The chain has TRBV5-1 and TRBJ2-1, with D possibly TRBD2 on 6 matching bases. Germline V gene lookup returns CDR1 SGHRS and CDR2 YFSETQ. CDR3 size: 16 residues. Trimming pared 0 bases from V and 3 bases from J, leaving 13 bases between. CDR3 residues: CASSLGASVNYNEQFF. The CDR3 DNA reads TGCGCCAGCAGCTTGGGGGCTAGCGTTAACTACAATGAGCAGTTCTTC.

The chain has TRBV30 and TRBJ1-3; TRBD1 might be the D (5 bases). This CDR3 contains 14 residues. Germline lookup yields CDR1 GTSNPN and CDR2 SVGIG (reference sequence). The V end was cut by 3 bases, the J end by 0 bases, with 9 bases between. The CDR3 here is CAWRGGSSGNTIYF. Here the CDR3 DNA reads TGTGCCTGGAGGGGGGGGTCCTCTGGAAACACCATATATTTT.

V is TRBV24-1 and J is TRBJ2-2, with 7 nucleotides matching TRBD2. The CDR3 spans 17 residues. Germline V gene lookup returns CDR1 KGHDR and CDR2 SFDVKD. Trimming at V came to 4 bases and at J to 4 bases, leaving 11 bases not matched to a gene. The CDR3 region is CATSDETRGVGTGELFF. In DNA form, the CDR3 reads TGTGCCACCAGTGACGAGACCCGGGGGGTTGGCACCGGGGAGCTGTTTTTT.

This clone is a singleton in its sample. The chain has TRBV10-3 and TRBJ2-7; D is unresolved. Germline V CDR1 and CDR2: ENHRY, SYGVKD. The CDR3 loop spans 16 amino acids. V dropped 0 bases and J dropped 0 bases, with 12 bases sitting between them. This chain's CDR3 is CAISESETPSSYEQYF. For the CDR3, the DNA is TGTGCCATCAGTGAGTCGGAGACGCCGAGCTCCTACGAGCAGTACTTC.

This chain joins TRBV6-1 and TRBJ2-7; 10 nucleotides match TRBD2. This CDR3 comprises 19 residues. The V gene's germline CDR1 is MNHNS and CDR2 SASEGT. Unmatched junction bases numbered 12, after V lost 0 bases and J lost 1 base. The DNA for the CDR3 is TGTGCCAGCAGTGAAGCTCCAGTACTAGCGGGACATAGGTCCTACGAGCAGTACTTC. It translates to CASSEAPVLAGHRSYEQYF.

The CDR3 sequence: CASSPGVRAGEAFF. CDR3 bases: TGTGCCAGCAGCCCGGGGGTCAGGGCTGGTGAAGCTTTCTTT. This rearrangement joins TRBV14 to TRBJ1-1; tentative D call: TRBD1 (5 bases). The CDR3 length is 14 residues. V lost 4 bases, J lost 7 bases, and 16 bases lay in between. CDR1 and CDR2 from the germline V gene are SGHDN and FVKESK.

V and J are TRBV30 and TRBJ1-2; tentative D call: TRBD1 (5 bases). Germline V gene sequence: CDR1 GTSNPN, CDR2 SVGIG (reference sequence). V was shortened by 8 bases and J by 4 bases, with 11 bases between the two germline ends. There are 11 residues in the CDR3. CDR3 sequence (DNA): TGTGCCACGGGGGAGACCTATGGCTACACCTTC. Translation: CATGETYGYTF.

This chain joins TRBV6-5 and TRBJ1-5; 7 nucleotides align to TRBD1. J gave up 4 bases and V 6 bases, and 9 bases lay outside the gene matches. This CDR3 spans 15 amino acids. Germline V gene lookup returns CDR1 MNHEY and CDR2 SVGAGI. CDR3 loop: CASSQGQALNQPQHF. CDR3 in DNA: TGTGCCAGCAGCCAAGGACAGGCTCTGAATCAGCCCCAGCATTTT.

This chain connects TRBV24-1 to TRBJ2-3; D call uncertain. This CDR3 contains 13 residues. V lost 8 bases and J 3 bases, leaving 11 bases between the germline ends. The germline gives CDR1 KGHDR, CDR2 SFDVKD. CDR3 nucleotide sequence: TGTGCCACCATGGCTCGCCGAACAGATACGCAGTATTTT. Translating it yields CATMARRTDTQYF.

The chain is built from TRBV6-5 and TRBJ2-7; D perhaps matches TRBD1 (5 bases). This CDR3 is built from 15 residues. Germline CDR1 and CDR2: MNHEY and SVGAGI. Trimming cost V 0 bases and J 2 bases, with 11 bases left between them. CDR3 DNA: TGTGCCAGCAGTTACTCTGGGGCTTCGGCCTACGAGCAGTACTTC. Translated: CASSYSGASAYEQYF.

The chain uses TRBV5-6 and TRBJ2-7; 8 positions match TRBD2. CDR1 is SGHDT and CDR2 is YYEEEE in the germline V gene. Germline trimming cut 3 bases from V and 12 bases from J; bases unmatched to any gene: 11. This CDR3 has 13 residues. CDR3 sequence: CASSWQGLGGLYF. DNA of the CDR3: TGTGCCAGCAGCTGGCAGGGACTAGGGGGGCTGTACTTC.

The sample holds a few counts of this clone. The J gene is TRBJ1-5, the V gene TRBV24-1; 9 nucleotides align to TRBD1. From germline, CDR1 is KGHDR and CDR2 SFDVKD. Unmatched junction bases numbered 2, after V lost 2 bases and J lost 1 base. The CDR3 covers 16 residues. CDR3 bases: TGTGCCACCAGTGATTCTGGGACAGGGAGCAATCAGCCCCAGCATTTT. Its translation is CATSDSGTGSNQPQHF.

This rearrangement joins TRBV24-1 to TRBJ1-5; TRBD1 might be the D (5 bases). Trimming left V 4 bases short and J 8 bases short, with 14 bases between. This CDR3 region has 14 residues. Germline V gene lookup returns CDR1 KGHDR and CDR2 SFDVKD. The CDR3 bases are TGTGCCACCAGTGACCCCGACAGCCTGAAGCCCCAGCATTTT. It specifies CATSDPDSLKPQHF.

This chain uses TRBV25-1 with TRBJ1-1, with D possibly TRBD1 on 5 matching bases. The CDR3 is 15 amino acids. Germline V CDR1 and CDR2: MGHDK, SYGVNS. Between the trimmed V and J ends, which lost 7 bases and 1 base, there was a span of 16 bases. The DNA of the CDR3 is TGTGCCAGCACCCCGATAGGGGAAACGAACACTGAAGCTTTCTTT. Its protein product is CASTPIGETNTEAFF.

The V and J genes are TRBV19 and TRBJ2-1; 11 bases agree with TRBD2. Per germline, CDR1 LNHDA and CDR2 SQIVND (reference sequence). Germline trimming cut 8 bases from V and 1 base from J; bases unmatched to any gene: 10. The CDR3 covers 17 residues. The CDR3 reads CASSRGSGRGSYNEQFF. The CDR3 DNA reads TGTGCCAGTTCGAGGGGTAGCGGGAGGGGGTCCTACAATGAGCAGTTCTTC. The variable domain in full, completed from reference TRBV19 and TRBJ2-1, reads DGGITQSPKYLFRKEGQNVTLSCEQNLNHDAMYWYRQDPGQGLRLIYYSQIVNDFQKGDIAEGYSVSREKKESFPLTVTSAQKNPTAFYLCASSRGSGRGSYNEQFFGPGTRLTVL.

This clone was seen only once. The V gene is TRBV14, the J gene TRBJ2-7; TRBD1 matches at 10 bases. The CDR3 is 18 amino acids. CDR1 is SGHDN, CDR2 FVKESK, per germline. Trimming at V came to 4 bases and at J to 2 bases, leaving 14 bases not matched to a gene. CDR3 sequence (DNA): TGTGCCAGCAGCCCCCTAGGGGTCGGGGACAGGGGTCCCTACGAGCAGTACTTC. It codes for CASSPLGVGDRGPYEQYF.

This clone was recorded once. Here the CDR3 reads CSASEASDTDTQYF. The DNA for the CDR3 is TGCAGTGCTAGTGAAGCTAGCGACACAGATACGCAGTATTTT. The chain employs TRBV20-1 and TRBJ2-3; maybe TRBD2 (6 bases). Looked up from germline, CDR1 is DFQATT and CDR2 is SNEGSKA (reference sequence). CDR3 size: 14 residues. Trimming left V 3 bases short and J 2 bases short, with 12 bases between.

The V gene is TRBV5-1, the J gene TRBJ2-2, with 11 nucleotides matching TRBD2. Germline trimming cut 0 bases from V and 5 bases from J; bases unmatched to any gene: 9. The germline CDR1 and CDR2 sequences are SGHRS and YFSETQ. The CDR3 totals 18 residues. CDR3 in amino acids: CASSLVAGLAGGTGELFF. The CDR3 DNA reads as TGCGCCAGCAGCTTGGTGGCAGGCCTAGCGGGAGGTACCGGGGAGCTGTTTTTT.

The chain links TRBV9 to TRBJ2-2, with D perhaps TRBD1 (5 bases). From germline, CDR1 is SGDLS and CDR2 YYNGEE. This CDR3 has 15 amino acids. V was shortened by 6 bases and J by 2 bases, with 14 bases between the two germline ends. Written as DNA, the CDR3 is TGTGCCAGCACCCCAAGGGGCGATAACACCGGGGAGCTGTTTTTT. This sequence encodes CASTPRGDNTGELFF.

The rearrangement joins TRBV30 to TRBJ2-3; perhaps TRBD2 as D (7 bases). The CDR3 has 15 residues. Germline V CDR1 and CDR2: GTSNPN, SVGIG (reference sequence). V was pared by 3 bases and J by 2 bases, with 15 bases between. CDR3 protein: CAWSPGAGATDTQYF. The CDR3, as DNA: TGTGCCTGGAGCCCGGGGGCGGGGGCCACAGATACGCAGTATTTT.

The rearrangement joins TRBV5-6 to TRBJ1-1, with D uncertain. The V gene lost 4 bases and the J gene lost 7 bases, with 14 bases spanning the gap. The CDR3 spans 13 residues. Germline-derived CDR1 and CDR2 are SGHDT and YYEEEE. CDR3: CASSPGLSFEAFF. The CDR3 nucleotides read TGTGCCAGCAGCCCAGGACTCTCCTTTGAAGCTTTCTTT. The whole variable domain, remainder taken from reference TRBV5-6 and TRBJ1-1, is DAGVTQSPTHLIKTRGQQVTLRCSPKSGHDTVSWYQQALGQGPQFIFQYYEEEERQRGNFPDRFSGHQFPNYSSELNVNALLLGDSALYLCASSPGLSFEAFFGQGTRLTVV.

CDR3 nucleotide sequence: TGTGCCAGCAGCTTGAGGCCAACCAGCACAGATACGCAGTATTTT. This sequence encodes CASSLRPTSTDTQYF. The chain couples TRBV11-3 to TRBJ2-3; D not resolved. This CDR3 comprises 15 residues. V was trimmed by 3 bases and J by 0 bases, leaving 10 bases between them. The V gene's germline CDR1 is SGHNT and CDR2 YENEEA.

The chain recombines TRBV5-1 with TRBJ2-1; D possibly corresponds to TRBD2 (6 bases). The V and J ends lost 0 bases and 7 bases respectively, with 14 bases between them. CDR3 length: 15 amino acids. The germline CDR1 and CDR2 sequences are SGHRS and YFSETQ. The CDR3: CASSLVGGPGNEQFF. The CDR3, as DNA: TGCGCCAGCAGCTTGGTGGGGGGACCGGGAAATGAGCAGTTCTTC. The variable domain in full, with the rest retrieved from reference TRBV5-1 and TRBJ2-1, is KAGVTQTPRYLIKTRGQQVTLSCSPISGHRSVSWYQQTPGQGLQFLFEYFSETQRNKGNFPGRFSGRQFSNSRSEMNVSTLELGDSALYLCASSLVGGPGNEQFFGPGTRLTVL.

The chain links TRBV27 to TRBJ2-1, with D tentatively TRBD2 (6 bases). The V gene's germline CDR1 is MNHEY and CDR2 SMNVEV (reference sequence). With 6 bases removed from V and 0 bases from J, the gap between germline ends came to 12 bases. The CDR3 sequence is 15 residues long. CDR3 in DNA: TGTGCCAGCAGCCCCGGGAGTTACTCCTACAATGAGCAGTTCTTC. Translation gives CASSPGSYSYNEQFF.

V is TRBV27 and J is TRBJ2-5; possible D gene TRBD2, 5 bases. Germline CDR1 reads MNHEY; CDR2 reads SMNVEV (reference sequence). There are 13 residues in the CDR3. The ends were cut back, 6 bases at V and 4 bases at J, with 12 bases in the middle. The CDR3 DNA sequence: TGTGCCAGCAGCTCCCTGGGGAGAGAGACCCAGTACTTC. It translates to CASSSLGRETQYF.

The chain uses TRBV5-1 and TRBJ2-1, with 8 positions matching TRBD2. Per the germline V gene, CDR1 is SGHRS and CDR2 is YFSETQ. The CDR3 is made up of 15 amino acids. V trimming: 4 bases; J trimming: 0 bases; junction bases outside the gene matches: 3. CDR3 nucleotide sequence: TGCGCCAGCAGCGCCGGGACTAGCTCCTACAATGAGCAGTTCTTC. It yields the protein CASSAGTSSYNEQFF. Drawing the rest from reference TRBV5-1 and TRBJ2-1, the complete variable domain is KAGVTQTPRYLIKTRGQQVTLSCSPISGHRSVSWYQQTPGQGLQFLFEYFSETQRNKGNFPGRFSGRQFSNSRSEMNVSTLELGDSALYLCASSAGTSSYNEQFFGPGTRLTVL.

The gene calls are TRBV19 and TRBJ1-2; TRBD1 agrees at 7 bases. The germline gives CDR1 LNHDA, CDR2 SQIVND (reference sequence). V lost 4 bases and J lost 2; bases outside the gene matches: 1. The CDR3 is 13 residues long. The DNA for the CDR3 is TGTGCCAGTAGTAACAGGGGCAACTATGGCTACACCTTC. This codes for CASSNRGNYGYTF.

This rearrangement joins TRBV4-2 to TRBJ2-7; D unresolved. This CDR3 has 15 residues. The V end was cut by 0 bases, the J end by 3 bases, with 12 bases between. Germline CDR1 reads LGHNA; CDR2 reads YNFKEQ. The CDR3 spells CASSQDMGSLYEQYF. For the CDR3, the DNA is TGTGCCAGCAGCCAAGATATGGGCAGCCTCTACGAGCAGTACTTC.